This T cell receptor beta chain came from a study of T cell responses to AZD1222 COVID-19 vaccine (dated by TCRdb to about 2021). Background for the entire study: AZD1222 recipients given second doses at about 4 weeks or at about 12 weeks were pooled, since spike-specific TCR depth and breadth were not found to differ between the two schedules. A total of 233 trial participants underwent TCR sequencing, of whom about 210 received two doses of AZD1222 and about 25 received two doses of the MenACWY control vaccine. Enrollment into the trials was organized by age into subgroups of 18-55, 56-69 and 70-plus years, and those subgroups contained around 150, 28 and 57 TCR-sequenced participants, respectively. Paper-wide results and their limitations: Participants were mostly white British, with more females than males. The authors suggested clonal diversity may have been underestimated. Conclusions about previously exposed vaccinees are limited, since just a handful of AZD1222 recipients were seropositive for SARS-CoV-2 at baseline. A significant rise in spike-specific TCR breadth and depth was observed after two AZD1222 doses relative to day 0 and relative to MenACWY recipients. Because no samples from the day 14 peak response were available, repertoires could be characterized only after the peak T cell response. Nearly half of unique spike-specific TCRs reportedly recognized epitopes outside regions mutated in the B.1.351 and B.1.1.7 variants. In the small 56-69-year group, the increase in depth fell short of significance, most likely because of low power. The whole spike protein was spanned by vaccine-associated CD4 TCRs, and dominant responses were seen in regions 160-218 and 743-854.

The CDR3 regions of human TCRbeta chains were analyzed by immunosequencing. In the authors' own workflow: TCRs in the repertoires were matched against a reference library of SARS-CoV-2-specific TCRs that had been generated with the MIRA antigen-specificity platform. Breadth was defined as the fraction of unique TCRs that were SARS-CoV-2-associated. Depth was defined as the fraction of total T cells that were SARS-CoV-2-associated. Using the MIRA data, every spike-specific TCR was mapped to the spike region that the TCR reacted to and assigned to either a CD4 or a CD8 class. Log10-transformed breadth and depth values were compared by one-way ANOVA with Sidak's multiple comparisons tests. TCRdb took over this immuneACCESS table, retaining in-frame rearrangements with V and J assigned. Such tables are incomplete; in checked studies, under half of the missing clones stem from an unresolved V gene, and the remainder is unexplained. The V and J calls and the clone size are those of that table, but D and trimming were determined from the DNA. Recorded for this sample are 100,000 to 150,000 clones; about 89% of them occurred a single time. The ten largest clones add up to roughly 1.5% of the sample.

V loses 0 bases of germline sequence and J loses 2 bases, and the interval between the two ends is 5 bases. Reading the germline V gene gives CDR1 SGHRS and CDR2 YFSETQ. There are 13 amino acids in the CDR3, from cysteine to phenylalanine inclusive. Left in the record is the CDR3 DNA by itself, 39 bases read in frame from the first base. For this clone: The antigen it recognizes is unknown. The sample holds no much larger clone one base away, and base qualities are not on file.

In light of the paper, this sample's time point label describes: baseline before first vaccination. The vaccinee samples were drawn from two UK trials, COV001 and COV002, one of which was a single-blind randomized controlled phase 2/3 trial testing AZD1222 (ChAdOx1 nCoV-19) in healthy adults. For TCRbeta chain sequencing, PBMC samples were collected from trial participants at day 0 and at day 28 after the second dose. The rearranged segments are TRBV5-1 and TRBJ2-5; a confident D gene designation cannot be given. Specimen: peripheral blood, collected on day 0 of AZD1222 vaccination. The clonotype originates from an adult in good health. The sequenced DNA is TGCGCCAGCAGCTTGGGTGGGCAAGAGACCCAGTACTTC. Its protein is CASSLGGQETQYF.